This T cell receptor (beta chain) is from a study of T cells after yellow fever vaccination. In the study overall: Fractions containing few cells were prepared with SMART-Seq v4 Ultra Low Input.

Trimming removed 3 bases from V and 7 bases from J; junction bases left unmatched: 8. The CDR3 length is 14 residues. The germline V gene encodes CDR1 MGHRA and CDR2 YSYEKL. Each CDR3 protein gets one entry after TCRdb re-called the 5' RACE reads with MiXCR. The sample has a few hundred thousand distinct CDR3 sequences; 6.2% are singletons. This clonotype was counted only a few times. The J gene is TRBJ1-1, the V gene TRBV4-1; 7 bases fit TRBD1. The input for sequencing was PBMCs, taken 5 days after the yellow fever booster vaccination. This receptor was identified in a man under 40 who received the YFV17D yellow fever vaccine. The CDR3 DNA reads TGCGCCAGCAGCCAGATCAGGGGGTTCTTTGAAGCTTTCTTT. Translated, it gives CASSQIRGFFEAFF.